The 10 T cell receptor beta chains below all came from one sample that was sequenced in a study of T cells in Graves' hyperthyroidism and ophthalmopathy. There were TCR beta CDR3 regions amplified from RNA transcripts. Using the HTBI primer set, a first-round RT-PCR was run on the TCR CDR3. One entry per CDR3 protein, called by TCRdb with MiXCR from the multiplex PCR reads. Found here are around 180,000 distinct CDR3 sequences, 15% to 20% of them singletons; the top ten hold about 31%. The specimen sequenced was blood. The origin of the receptors is a woman in her forties or fifties with Graves' hyperthyroidism.

The chain uses TRBV2 and TRBJ2-3; D is perhaps TRBD1 or TRBD2 (5 bases each). Germline CDR1 reads SNHLY; CDR2 reads FYNNEI. The CDR3 is made up of 18 amino acids. V lost 7 bases and J lost 1, with 24 bases in between. The CDR3 nucleotides are TGTGCCAGCACCCTCTACCGACCCCGGGACGGGCGCACAGATACGCAGTATTTT. It translates to CASTLYRPRDGRTDTQYF. The variable domain in full, with the rest retrieved from reference TRBV2 and TRBJ2-3, is EPEVTQTPSHQVTQMGQEVILRCVPISNHLYFYWYRQILGQKVEFLVSFYNNEISEKSEIFDDQFSVERPDGSNFTLKIRSTKLEDSAMYFCASTLYRPRDGRTDTQYFGPGTRLTVL.

This clonotype was counted only a few times. This chain uses TRBV6-1 with TRBJ1-3; D is ambiguous. Germline V gene data show CDR1 as MNHNS and CDR2 as SASEGT. The V end lost 2 bases, the J end lost 4 bases, and 3 bases lay between the germline ends. This CDR3 is 12 amino acids long. As DNA, the CDR3 is TGTGCCAGCAGTGAAAGCGGAAACACCATATATTTT. It yields the protein CASSESGNTIYF.

This clonotype has a count of ten or more. The chain carries TRBV7-3 and TRBJ1-6; D is undetermined. The germline CDR1 and CDR2 sequences are SGHTA and FQGTGA. The V gene lost 2 bases and the J gene lost 2 bases, with 4 bases spanning the gap. The CDR3 length is 14 residues. CDR3 residues: CASSLDAYNSPLHF. The CDR3 nucleotides read TGTGCCAGCAGCTTAGACGCCTATAATTCACCCCTCCACTTT.

This clonotype was counted ten times or more. This chain joins TRBV4-2 and TRBJ2-3; D not resolved. CDR1 and CDR2 from the germline V gene are LGHNA and YNFKEQ. This CDR3 has 14 residues. V lost 1 base to trimming and J lost 6 bases, with 11 bases between them. This chain's CDR3 is CASSQVFRSDTQYF. CDR3 in DNA: TGTGCCAGCAGCCAAGTTTTTCGGTCTGATACGCAGTATTTT.

This clonotype was detected many times. This chain uses TRBV27 with TRBJ2-1; possibly TRBD1 for D (5 bases). This CDR3 region has 16 residues. V was pared by 0 bases and J by 2 bases, with 11 bases between. Germline CDR1 reads MNHEY; CDR2 reads SMNVEV (reference sequence). DNA of the CDR3: TGTGCCAGCAGTTTATCAGCAGGGATTACCTACAATGAGCAGTTCTTC. It is translated as CASSLSAGITYNEQFF.

This clonotype was counted many times. The V call is TRBV3-1, the J call TRBJ2-5, with TRBD2 matching 7 bases. The CDR3 runs 14 residues. Germline V lookup: CDR1 LGHDT, CDR2 YNNKEL (reference sequence). The ends lost 7 bases at V and 7 bases at J; junction bases unmatched: 12. The CDR3 nucleotides read TGTGCCAGCAATCTGGGGGGGTTGGTAGGGACCCAGTACTTC. It encodes CASNLGGLVGTQYF.

This clonotype was counted at least ten times. The chain combines TRBV19 with TRBJ1-1; D is uncertain. In germline, CDR1 is LNHDA, CDR2 SQIVND (reference sequence). The ends were cut back, 3 bases at V and 2 bases at J, with 7 bases in the middle. The CDR3 is 13 residues long. CDR3 nucleotides: TGTGCCAGTAGTATTGGGGTAAACACTGAAGCTTTCTTT. It translates to CASSIGVNTEAFF.

This clonotype was seen just once. The chain carries TRBV28 and TRBJ2-1; 13 positions agree with TRBD2. Germline CDR1 MDHEN, CDR2 SYDVKM. Trimming at V came to 6 bases and at J to 0 bases, leaving 8 bases not matched to a gene. This CDR3 has 18 residues. This CDR3 is CASRSGTSGASSYNEQFF. DNA of the CDR3: TGTGCCAGCAGATCCGGGACTAGCGGGGCAAGCTCCTACAATGAGCAGTTCTTC.

This clonotype was recorded many times. The chain links TRBV27 to TRBJ1-1, with D perhaps matching TRBD1 (6 bases). The ends were cut back, 2 bases at V and 1 base at J, with 8 bases in the middle. CDR3 length: 14 amino acids. Germline CDR1 reads MNHEY; CDR2 reads SMNVEV (reference sequence). CDR3 in amino acids: CASSLGGQNTEAFF. The DNA of the CDR3 is TGTGCCAGCAGTTTAGGGGGACAGAACACTGAAGCTTTCTTT.

This clonotype was observed many times. This chain links TRBV28 with TRBJ2-4, with TRBD1 matching over 7 bases. This CDR3 region has 14 residues. The V gene end was trimmed by 8 bases and the J gene end by 1 base; junction bases not matched to a gene: 5. CDR1 and CDR2 (germline): MDHEN, SYDVKM. The CDR3 sequence: CASGTGVAKNIQYF. The CDR3 DNA reads TGTGCCAGCGGAACAGGGGTGGCCAAAAACATTCAGTACTTC.